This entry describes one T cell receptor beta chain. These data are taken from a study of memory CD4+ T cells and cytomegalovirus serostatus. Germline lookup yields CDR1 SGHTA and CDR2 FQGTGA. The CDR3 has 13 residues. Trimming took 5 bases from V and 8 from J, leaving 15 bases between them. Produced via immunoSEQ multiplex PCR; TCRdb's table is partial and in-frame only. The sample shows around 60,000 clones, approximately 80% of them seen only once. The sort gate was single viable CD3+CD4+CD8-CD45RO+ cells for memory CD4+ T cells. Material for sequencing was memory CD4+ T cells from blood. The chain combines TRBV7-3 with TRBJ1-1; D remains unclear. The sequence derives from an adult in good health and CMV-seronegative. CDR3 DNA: TGTGCCAGCAGCCCTACCCGAAAAGGAGAAGCTTTCTTT. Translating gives CASSPTRKGEAFF.